This entry lists 6 T cell receptor beta chains sequenced from one sample in a study. Libraries were prepared by immunoSEQ multiplex PCR; TCRdb keeps only in-frame clonotypes and omits some of them. The sample contains around 50,000 clones, 80% to 95% of which appear only once. Sequences were obtained from PBMCs. The receptors stem from a middle-aged man with rheumatoid arthritis.

The chain links TRBV6-5 to TRBJ1-1; no reliable D call. V lost 0 bases to trimming and J lost 5 bases, with 7 bases between them. CDR1 is MNHEY and CDR2 is SVGAGI in the germline V gene. There are 13 residues in the CDR3. The CDR3 coding sequence is TGTGCCAGCAGTTACTCGAAGTATACTGAAGCTTTCTTT. Its translation: CASSYSKYTEAFF.

The chain employs TRBV5-8 and TRBJ1-2, with unresolved D. CDR1 SGHTS and CDR2 YDEGEE come from the germline V gene. The CDR3 covers 10 residues. V was trimmed by 5 bases and J by 4 bases, leaving 3 bases between them. In DNA form, the CDR3 reads TGTGCCAGCAGGATCTATGGCTACACCTTC. It yields the protein CASRIYGYTF.

The V and J genes are TRBV18 and TRBJ2-2; the D gene is possibly TRBD1 (6 bases). Trimming pared 4 bases from V and 0 bases from J, leaving 15 bases between. This CDR3 spans 17 amino acids. Germline-derived CDR1 and CDR2 are KGHSH and LQKENI. CDR3 loop: CASSLLGAVANTGELFF. Here the CDR3 DNA reads TGTGCCAGCTCACTTCTGGGGGCAGTCGCGAACACCGGGGAGCTGTTTTTT.

The CDR3 is CASSLAGTTVNTEAFF. The CDR3 region has the DNA TGCGCCAGCAGCTTGGCCGGGACAACAGTGAACACTGAAGCTTTCTTT. The chain carries TRBV5-1 and TRBJ1-1; tentatively, D is TRBD1 (6 bases). Germline loops: CDR1 SGHRS, CDR2 YFSETQ. Trimming removed 0 bases from V and 0 bases from J, with 12 bases in between. CDR3 length equals 16 residues.

V is TRBV3-1 (or the pseudogene TRBV3-2) and J is TRBJ1-1; no clear D gene. V lost 3 bases and J 4 bases, leaving 3 bases between the germline ends. The CDR3 totals 11 residues. Germline loops: CDR1 LGHDT, CDR2 YNNKEL (reference sequence). CDR3 region: CASSQGTEAFF. For the CDR3, the DNA is TGTGCCAGCAGCCAGGGCACTGAAGCTTTCTTT.

This sequence joins TRBV18 and TRBJ1-2; no firm D call. Germline CDR1 reads KGHSH; CDR2 reads LQKENI. CDR3 length: 13 residues. The V and J ends lost 2 bases and 6 bases respectively, with 10 bases between them. The CDR3 DNA is TGTGCCAGCTCACCATTGAGAGGGAATGGCTACACCTTC. This translates into CASSPLRGNGYTF.